These 12 T cell receptor beta chains were sequenced from one sample in a study of T cell responses to AZD1222 COVID-19 vaccine. The protocol was immunoSEQ multiplex PCR, while the TCRdb copy is restricted to in-frame clones and leaves out a portion. This table has roughly 86,000 clones, approximately 92% appearing once. The material sequenced was peripheral blood, taken on day 0 of AZD1222 vaccination. The source is an adult in good health.

V and J are TRBV9 and TRBJ1-5; D is unclear. The V end was cut by 0 bases, the J end by 0 bases, with 7 bases between. Germline CDR1 SGDLS, CDR2 YYNGEE. The CDR3 is 15 residues long. CDR3 in amino acids: CASSVDAASNQPQHF. For the CDR3, the DNA is TGTGCCAGCAGCGTAGATGCCGCTAGCAATCAGCCCCAGCATTTT.

The V call is TRBV7-2, the J call TRBJ2-1, with TRBD2 matching 10 bases. The CDR3 contains 17 residues. With 1 base clipped from V and 6 bases from J, the junction kept 9 bases outside the gene matches. CDR1 is SGHTA and CDR2 is FQGNSA in the germline V gene. CDR3 sequence: CASSLGAAGGQANEQFF. CDR3 DNA: TGTGCCAGCAGCTTAGGGGCAGCGGGAGGGCAGGCCAATGAGCAGTTCTTC.

The genes are TRBV7-2 and TRBJ1-2; 7 nucleotides line up with TRBD1. Germline V gene data show CDR1 as SGHTA and CDR2 as FQGNSA. CDR3 length: 14 residues. Losses at the gene ends were 1 base for V and 7 bases for J; bases not matched to a gene: 6. CDR3 region: CASSLGGGAGGYTF. Written as DNA, the CDR3 is TGTGCCAGCAGCTTAGGAGGGGGCGCGGGTGGCTACACCTTC.

The genes are TRBV5-1 and TRBJ1-2; TRBD1 agrees at 7 bases. The germline V gene has CDR1 SGHRS and CDR2 YFSETQ. The CDR3 spans 14 residues. J gave up 6 bases and V 4 bases, and 9 bases lay outside the gene matches. The CDR3 nucleotides are TGCGCCAGCAGCGGCGAGACAGGGAGGCATGGCTACACCTTC. Protein sequence: CASSGETGRHGYTF. Based on the CDR3 plus reference TRBV5-1 and TRBJ1-2, the full variable domain is KAGVTQTPRYLIKTRGQQVTLSCSPISGHRSVSWYQQTPGQGLQFLFEYFSETQRNKGNFPGRFSGRQFSNSRSEMNVSTLELGDSALYLCASSGETGRHGYTFGSGTRLTVV.

This clone occurred once. V usage is TRBV27 and J usage is TRBJ1-2, with D unresolved. Per germline, CDR1 MNHEY and CDR2 SMNVEV (reference sequence). The CDR3 sequence is 15 residues long. The V end was cut by 3 bases, the J end by 4 bases, with 15 bases between. The chain's CDR3 is CASSFGRQTGYGYTF. In DNA form, the CDR3 reads TGTGCCAGCAGTTTTGGCCGTCAGACTGGCTATGGCTACACCTTC.

The rearrangement joins TRBV20-1 to TRBJ1-1; unclear D gene. CDR3 length: 11 amino acids. In germline, CDR1 is DFQATT, CDR2 SNEGSKA (reference sequence). Trimming took off 7 bases at V and 3 bases at J, with 9 bases between the two ends. CDR3 residues: CSGLSDTEAFF. Written as DNA, the CDR3 is TGCAGTGGACTTAGCGACACTGAAGCTTTCTTT.

This clone came up once. CDR3 nucleotides: TGCGCCAGCAGCAGCACAGATACGCAGTATTTT. Its protein is CASSSTDTQYF. This chain connects TRBV5-1 to TRBJ2-3; D call uncertain. This CDR3 is 11 amino acids long. In germline, CDR1 is SGHRS, CDR2 YFSETQ. V was clipped by 4 bases and J by 0 bases, with 0 bases between them.

The chain links TRBV9 to TRBJ2-3, with D possibly matching TRBD2 (5 bases). The CDR3 extends over 14 amino acids. The germline gives CDR1 SGDLS, CDR2 YYNGEE. Trimming took 0 bases from V and 2 from J, leaving 7 bases between them. The CDR3 DNA reads as TGTGCCAGCAGCGTAGAGGACTCCACAGATACGCAGTATTTT. This gives the protein CASSVEDSTDTQYF.

The gene calls are TRBV6-6 and TRBJ2-2; D is ambiguous. This CDR3 is 14 amino acids long. V lost 0 bases, J lost 7 bases, and 9 bases lay in between. Germline values: CDR1 MNHNY, CDR2 SVGAGI (reference sequence). The CDR3 DNA reads as TGTGCCAGCAGTTACTCTCTAGTGGGCGGGGAGCTGTTTTTT. This translates into CASSYSLVGGELFF.

This chain uses TRBV9 with TRBJ2-1; D is uncertain. CDR1 is SGDLS, CDR2 YYNGEE, per germline. This CDR3 spans 13 amino acids. The V end lost 7 bases, the J end lost 6 bases, and 14 bases lay between the germline ends. The CDR3 coding sequence is TGTGCCAGCGGCAACTCTCTTACCAATGAGCAGTTCTTC. Translating gives CASGNSLTNEQFF.

The chain carries TRBV18 and TRBJ1-1; D is possibly TRBD1 (5 bases). From germline, CDR1 is KGHSH and CDR2 LQKENI. The CDR3 runs 14 residues. The V end lost 5 bases, the J end lost 8 bases, and 18 bases lay between the germline ends. The CDR3 loop is CASSGLGERAEAFF. CDR3 nucleotides: TGTGCCAGCTCAGGGTTGGGGGAACGCGCCGAAGCTTTCTTT.

The chain joins TRBV2 to TRBJ2-1; weak D call: TRBD2 (6 bases). Germline CDR1 reads SNHLY; CDR2 reads FYNNEI. The CDR3 loop spans 14 amino acids. V lost 5 bases and J 7 bases, leaving 15 bases between the germline ends. The CDR3 DNA is TGTGCCAGCAGTCTCAGACTAGTAACGAATGAGCAGTTCTTC. This sequence encodes CASSLRLVTNEQFF.